The present T cell receptor beta chain was sequenced within a study of blood T cell repertoires in COVID-19. The repertoire was sequenced with immunoSEQ multiplex PCR; TCRdb's copy has only in-frame clones and lacks some. The profile covers approximately 35,000 clones, with about 82% appearing a single time and roughly 9.1% taken by the ten largest. CDR1 is WSHSY and CDR2 is SAAADI in the germline V gene. The CDR3 is made up of 15 amino acids. The V gene end was trimmed by 8 bases and the J gene end by 9 bases; junction bases not matched to a gene: 13. Sequencing was performed on peripheral blood. V is TRBV10-2 and J is TRBJ2-4, with TRBD1 matching 10 bases. This receptor was taken from an elderly man with active COVID-19. CDR3 loop: CASLGQGLIEGIQYF. In DNA form, the CDR3 reads TGCGCCAGCTTGGGACAGGGGTTGATTGAAGGCATTCAGTACTTC.